The rows below give T cell receptor beta chains drawn from one sample of a study of OX40 agonist ivuxolimab in advanced cancers. Profiled with immunoSEQ multiplex PCR; TCRdb holds only in-frame clones, not every one. Here the sample spans over 65,000 clones, around 84% being singletons. Sequenced here: CD4+ or CD8+ T cells sorted from blood, sampled in a trial of the OX40 agonist ivuxolimab. These receptor sequences come from an adult with an advanced solid tumor such as melanoma, head and neck, liver or kidney cancer. The CDR3 runs from the conserved cysteine through the conserved F or W. The order of the fields is J gene, V gene, clone size, D gene, CDR3 protein, CDR3 DNA. A D gene is named only where the DNA matches it firmly. Clone size is given for some rows only: seen once, a few or many times, or a class if the clone is expanded.

>TRBJ2-1|TRBV4-1|-|TRBD2
CASSQDFPSGSLNEQFF
TGCGCCAGCAGCCAAGATTTTCCTAGCGGGAGTCTAAATGAGCAGTTCTTC
>TRBJ1-5|TRBV7-8|once|-
CASSLVWGANQPQHF
TGTGCCAGCAGCTTAGTTTGGGGGGCAAATCAGCCCCAGCATTTT
>TRBJ2-7|TRBV27|once|TRBD2
CASSFSGRSSYEQYF
TGTGCCAGCAGTTTCAGCGGGAGGAGCTCCTACGAGCAGTACTTC
>TRBJ2-1|TRBV7-3|-|-
CASSQQGREQFF
TGTGCCAGCAGCCAACAGGGAAGAGAGCAGTTCTTC
>TRBJ1-1|TRBV9|-|-
CASSIRGSGTEAFF
TGTGCCAGCAGCATCAGGGGTTCGGGCACTGAAGCTTTCTTT
>TRBJ1-2|TRBV30|-|-
CAWSFNYGYTF
TGTGCCTGGAGTTTTAACTATGGCTACACCTTC
>TRBJ2-5|TRBV7-7|once|-
CASTPMGLATETQYF
TGTGCTAGCACCCCGATGGGGTTGGCAACAGAGACCCAGTACTTC
>TRBJ1-4|TRBV9|-|-
CASSVASEPGLGRKLFF
TGTGCCAGCAGCGTAGCCTCGGAGCCCGGTTTGGGTCGAAAACTGTTTTTT
>TRBJ2-1|TRBV10-3|once|TRBD2
CAIRSGRSIDNEQFF
TGTGCCATCAGGAGCGGGAGGTCGATAGACAATGAGCAGTTCTTC
>TRBJ2-5|TRBV29-1|once|TRBD2
CSVTFLGGFRLTQYF
TGCAGCGTGACATTTCTCGGGGGGTTCCGGTTGACCCAGTACTTC
>TRBJ2-7|TRBV7-2|-|-
CASSSGRSQQYF
TGTGCCAGCAGCTCAGGAAGGAGTCAGCAGTACTTC
>TRBJ2-1|TRBV15|-|TRBD1
CATSKSLGTGSYNEQFF
TGTGCCACCAGCAAATCTCTCGGGACAGGGTCCTACAATGAGCAGTTCTTC
>TRBJ2-1|TRBV7-3|-|TRBD2
CASSSTSGRAGEQFF
TGTGCCAGCAGCTCCACTAGCGGGAGGGCGGGTGAGCAGTTCTTC
>TRBJ1-2|TRBV7-2|-|-
CASSLSRTGYGYTF
TGTGCCAGCAGCTTATCCCGGACGGGCTATGGCTACACCTTC
>TRBJ1-5|TRBV18|few|TRBD1
CASSRGQRDLSNQPQHF
TGTGCCAGCTCACGGGGACAGAGAGATCTCAGCAATCAGCCCCAGCATTTT
>TRBJ1-2|TRBV5-4|-|TRBD1
CASSYGQGPTSNYGYTF
TGTGCCAGCAGCTATGGACAGGGCCCAACCTCTAACTATGGCTACACCTTC
>TRBJ1-1|TRBV7-9|-|TRBD1
CASSLEGAKVAFF
TGTGCCAGCAGCTTAGAGGGGGCGAAAGTAGCTTTCTTT